This T cell receptor (beta chain) was retrieved from a study of blood T cell repertoires in COVID-19. Recruitment covered about 26 US areas and drew participants whose ages spanned roughly 18 to 90 years. V was pared by 6 bases and J by 5 bases, with 13 bases of the junction left unmatched. The CDR3 totals 15 residues. Germline V CDR1 and CDR2: SGHRS, YFSETQ. Original analysis: Researchers report that nucleated cell counts were estimated from reference gene primer amplification. Repertoires were generated with immunoSEQ multiplex PCR, while TCRdb's copy carries only in-frame clones and drops some. The V and J calls and clone size are taken from that table; D and trimming were inferred from the DNA. The sample shows around 130,000 clones, roughly four fifths of them seen only once.

This clonotype was sampled from a man aged 25-45 years who had recovered from COVID-19. The material sequenced was PBMCs or T cells enriched from blood (not recorded which). This chain uses TRBV5-1 with TRBJ2-7, with 8 bases fitting TRBD2. CDR3 amino acids: CASKYRAGVNHEQYF. DNA for the CDR3: TGCGCCAGCAAATATAGAGCGGGAGTTAACCACGAGCAGTACTTC.